These 14 T cell receptor beta chains share one sample of origin, sequenced in a study of CD8 T cells in ankylosing spondylitis. TCRdb processed the 5' RACE reads anew with MiXCR; each CDR3 protein has one entry. The table has 200,000 to 300,000 distinct CDR3 sequences, 9.5% to 12% seen once. Sequenced: blood, either unsorted or a sorted T cell fraction (not recorded which). The receptors stem from a male donor with ankylosing spondylitis or in good health (not recorded which).

This chain connects TRBV7-3 to TRBJ2-1, with D possibly being TRBD2 (6 bases). V lost 5 bases, J lost 4 bases, and 15 bases lay in between. The germline gives CDR1 SGHTA, CDR2 FQGTGA. The CDR3 spans 15 residues. Here the CDR3 reads CASSPAREKYNEQFF. In DNA, the CDR3 is TGTGCCAGCAGCCCCGCCCGGGAGAAATACAATGAGCAGTTCTTC.

This chain connects TRBV15 to TRBJ2-2; 7 positions match TRBD1. Per the germline V gene, CDR1 is LNHNV and CDR2 is YYDKDF (reference sequence). After removal of 5 bases from V and 0 bases from J, the junction contained 3 bases not matched to a gene. The CDR3 has 15 amino acids. Written as DNA, the CDR3 is TGTGCCACCAGCCTTGGACAGGCGAACACCGGGGAGCTGTTTTTT. Encoded protein: CATSLGQANTGELFF.

This clonotype came up many times. The chain recombines TRBV24-1 with TRBJ2-2, with 10 bases matching TRBD2. Germline-derived CDR1 and CDR2 are KGHDR and SFDVKD. The CDR3 consists of 15 residues. CDR3 DNA: TGTGCAACAGCCGGGACTAGCGCGAACACCGGGGAGCTGTTTTTT. Amino acids: CATAGTSANTGELFF.

The CDR3 region is CASSSGLAVYEQYF. The CDR3 DNA follows: TGTGCCAGCAGCTCGGGACTAGCGGTTTACGAGCAGTACTTC. The chain employs TRBV7-9 and TRBJ2-7, with 11 bases lining up with TRBD2. This CDR3 contains 14 residues. After removal of 4 bases from V and 4 bases from J, the junction contained 3 bases not matched to a gene. Per the germline V gene, CDR1 is SEHNR and CDR2 is FQNEAQ (reference sequence).

This clonotype has just a few counts. This chain uses TRBV3-1 with TRBJ2-2; possibly TRBD2 for D (7 bases). Germline CDR1 and CDR2: LGHDT and YNNKEL (reference sequence). The CDR3 is made up of 15 amino acids. V shed 10 bases and J shed 1 base, with 16 bases lying between them. CDR3 coding DNA: TGTGCCACCTTCGGAGGGGGGGTGAACACCGGGGAGCTGTTTTTT. This encodes CATFGGGVNTGELFF.

The table lists this clonotype with many counts. The rearrangement links TRBV20-1 to TRBJ2-3; the match to TRBD2 covers 7 bases. The trim removed 1 base at V and 2 bases at J, leaving 3 bases unmatched. The CDR3 loop spans 14 amino acids. From germline, CDR1 is DFQATT and CDR2 SNEGSKA (reference sequence). CDR3 nucleotides: TGCAGTGCTAGAGCAAGCGGGAACACAGATACGCAGTATTTT. It yields the protein CSARASGNTDTQYF.

This clonotype was picked up many times. CDR3 sequence reads: CASSKGTVGTEAFF. CDR3 in DNA: TGTGCCAGCAGCAAAGGGACGGTCGGGACTGAAGCTTTCTTT. The V call is TRBV12-3 or TRBV12-4, the J call TRBJ1-1, with D perhaps matching TRBD1 (5 bases). The CDR3 extends over 14 amino acids. Trimming pared 6 bases from V and 5 bases from J, leaving 16 bases between.

The chain is built from TRBV30 and TRBJ2-7; maybe TRBD1 (5 bases). There are 13 residues in the CDR3. The germline V gene encodes CDR1 GTSNPN and CDR2 SVGIG (reference sequence). Trimming took 1 base from V and 5 from J, leaving 12 bases between them. The CDR3 spells CAWSAAGYNEQYF. CDR3 in DNA: TGTGCCTGGAGTGCCGCAGGGTACAACGAGCAGTACTTC.

This clonotype was counted only a few times. The chain is built from TRBV6-2 or TRBV6-3 and TRBJ2-2, with D possibly TRBD1 on 5 matching bases. V lost 5 bases and J lost 3, with 13 bases in between. This CDR3 has 15 amino acids. Germline CDR1 and CDR2: MNHEY and SVGEGT. This chain's CDR3 is CASSPLQEYTGELFF. The CDR3 DNA reads as TGTGCCAGCAGTCCCCTACAGGAGTACACCGGGGAGCTGTTTTTT.

In this sample, this clonotype turned up many times. V is TRBV18 and J is TRBJ2-2; TRBD1 might be the D (6 bases). CDR1 and CDR2 from the germline V gene are KGHSH and LQKENI. Trimming left V 3 bases short and J 4 bases short, with 15 bases between. The CDR3 is made up of 16 amino acids. CDR3 in amino acids: CASSPNQGRRTGELFF. As DNA, the CDR3 is TGTGCCAGCTCACCTAATCAGGGGCGTCGCACCGGGGAGCTGTTTTTT.

This clonotype was seen at least ten times. CDR3 sequence reads: CASSHRDRSATSTDTQYF. The CDR3, as DNA: TGTGCCAGCAGCCATCGAGACAGGTCGGCCACTAGCACAGATACGCAGTATTTT. V usage is TRBV4-2 and J usage is TRBJ2-3, with D perhaps matching TRBD1 (6 bases). From germline, CDR1 is LGHNA and CDR2 YNFKEQ. Trimming shortened V by 3 bases and J by 0 bases, and 19 bases separated the two germline ends. The CDR3 covers 18 residues.

This clonotype was counted many times. The chain carries TRBV5-1 and TRBJ1-2; D is unclear. Germline CDR1 SGHRS, CDR2 YFSETQ. The ends were cut back, 4 bases at V and 1 base at J, with 5 bases in the middle. CDR3 length: 12 residues. CDR3 sequence: CASSGNNYGYTF. CDR3 DNA sequence: TGCGCCAGCAGCGGGAATAACTATGGCTACACCTTC. Based on the CDR3 plus reference TRBV5-1 and TRBJ1-2, the full variable domain is KAGVTQTPRYLIKTRGQQVTLSCSPISGHRSVSWYQQTPGQGLQFLFEYFSETQRNKGNFPGRFSGRQFSNSRSEMNVSTLELGDSALYLCASSGNNYGYTFGSGTRLTVV.

The CDR3 DNA sequence: TGTGCCAGCAGCCAAGCTCAGGGCCAAGAGACCCAGTACTTC. This sequence encodes CASSQAQGQETQYF. The chain is built from TRBV3-1 and TRBJ2-5; TRBD1 might be the D (5 bases). V lost 1 base to trimming and J lost 1 base, with 7 bases between them. CDR3 size: 14 residues. Germline CDR1 and CDR2: LGHDT and YNNKEL (reference sequence).

Many counts were recorded for this clonotype. The rearrangement links TRBV6-4 to TRBJ1-2, with a weak D call TRBD1 (5 bases). This CDR3 spans 17 amino acids. V was shortened by 0 bases and J by 4 bases, with 18 bases between the two germline ends. Per germline, CDR1 MRHNA and CDR2 SNTAGT. The DNA for the CDR3 is TGTGCCAGCAGTGACTCGACTTCAGGCGGGGACCCCTATGGCTACACCTTC. Its protein product is CASSDSTSGGDPYGYTF.